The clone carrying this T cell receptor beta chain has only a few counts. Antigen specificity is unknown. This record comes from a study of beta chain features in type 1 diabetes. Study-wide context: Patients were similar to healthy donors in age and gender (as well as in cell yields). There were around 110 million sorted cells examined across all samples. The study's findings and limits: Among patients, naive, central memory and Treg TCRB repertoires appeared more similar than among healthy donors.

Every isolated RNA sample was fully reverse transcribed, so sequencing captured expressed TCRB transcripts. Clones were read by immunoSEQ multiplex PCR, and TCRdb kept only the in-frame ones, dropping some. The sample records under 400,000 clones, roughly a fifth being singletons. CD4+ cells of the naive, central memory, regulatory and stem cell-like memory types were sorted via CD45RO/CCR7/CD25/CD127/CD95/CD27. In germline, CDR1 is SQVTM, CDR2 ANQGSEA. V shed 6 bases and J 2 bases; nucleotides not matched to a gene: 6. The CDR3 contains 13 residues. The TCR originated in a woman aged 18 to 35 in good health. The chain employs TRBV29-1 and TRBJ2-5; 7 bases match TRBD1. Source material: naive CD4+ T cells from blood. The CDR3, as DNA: TGCAGCGTCAAGGACAGGCCACAAGAGACCCAGTACTTC. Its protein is CSVKDRPQETQYF.